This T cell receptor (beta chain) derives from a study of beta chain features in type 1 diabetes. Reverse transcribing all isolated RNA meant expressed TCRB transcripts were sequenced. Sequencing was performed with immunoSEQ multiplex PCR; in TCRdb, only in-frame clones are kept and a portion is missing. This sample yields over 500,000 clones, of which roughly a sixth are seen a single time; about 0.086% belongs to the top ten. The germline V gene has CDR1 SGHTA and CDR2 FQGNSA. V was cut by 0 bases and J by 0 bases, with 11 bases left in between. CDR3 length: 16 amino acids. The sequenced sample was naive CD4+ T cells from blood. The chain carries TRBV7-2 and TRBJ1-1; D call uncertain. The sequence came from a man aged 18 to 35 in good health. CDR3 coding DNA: TGTGCCAGCAGCTTAGCTGCCCCTCATATGAACACTGAAGCTTTCTTT. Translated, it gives CASSLAAPHMNTEAFF.